The 19 T cell receptor beta chains given below trace back to one sample, sequenced in a study of blood T cell repertoires in COVID-19. The protocol was immunoSEQ multiplex PCR, while the TCRdb copy is restricted to in-frame clones and leaves out a portion. This sample has more than 100,000 clones, with around 90% found just once. Sequencing was carried out using peripheral blood. The source of these receptors is a human donor in a cohort sampled during active COVID-19.

The chain uses TRBV29-1 and TRBJ1-1; TRBD1 is a possible D gene (5 bases). CDR1 is SQVTM, CDR2 ANQGSEA, per germline. V was trimmed by 6 bases and J by 1 base, leaving 9 bases between them. The CDR3 loop spans 12 amino acids. The CDR3 spells CSVMTANTEAFF. The CDR3 DNA reads as TGCAGCGTAATGACAGCGAACACTGAAGCTTTCTTT.

The chain has TRBV9 and TRBJ2-1; D possibly corresponds to TRBD1 (6 bases). Germline V gene sequence: CDR1 SGDLS, CDR2 YYNGEE. This CDR3 is 14 amino acids long. V lost 4 bases and J 2 bases, leaving 10 bases between the germline ends. CDR3 region: CASSSGAAYNEQFF. For the CDR3, the DNA is TGTGCCAGCAGCTCAGGGGCTGCCTACAATGAGCAGTTCTTC.

The CDR3 loop is CASSFQGRQETQYF. The CDR3 DNA sequence: TGTGCCAGCAGCTTCCAGGGGCGACAAGAGACCCAGTACTTC. This chain links TRBV7-7 with TRBJ2-5, with D tentatively TRBD1 (6 bases). Germline loops: CDR1 SSHAT, CDR2 FNYEAQ (reference sequence). The CDR3 sequence is 14 residues long. Trimming cost V 3 bases and J 2 bases, with 10 bases left between them.

This chain joins TRBV25-1 and TRBJ2-1; 8 bases are shared with TRBD1. The CDR3 has 14 amino acids. Germline V gene lookup returns CDR1 MGHDK and CDR2 SYGVNS. V lost 6 bases and J lost 8; bases outside the gene matches: 9. This chain's CDR3 is CASRAGQGRDEQFF. The CDR3 DNA reads as TGTGCCAGCAGAGCAGGACAGGGCAGAGATGAGCAGTTCTTC.

The chain has TRBV9 and TRBJ1-6; D remains ambiguous. V shed 4 bases and J shed 12 bases, with 17 bases lying between them. Germline assignment: CDR1 SGDLS and CDR2 YYNGEE. This CDR3 region has 14 residues. This chain's CDR3 is CASSSRVGLEPLHF. In nucleotides, the CDR3 is TGTGCCAGCAGCTCGCGGGTCGGCTTAGAACCCCTCCACTTT.

The chain carries TRBV27 and TRBJ1-5; D gene uncertain. Deletions cut 5 bases from V and 6 bases from J, with 11 bases between. The CDR3 sequence is 13 residues long. From germline, CDR1 is MNHEY and CDR2 SMNVEV (reference sequence). The CDR3 nucleotides read TGTGCCAGCAGTGCGGTCGGAGTTCAGCCCCAGCATTTT. This sequence encodes CASSAVGVQPQHF.

The chain joins TRBV21-1 to TRBJ2-2; the table calls TRBD1, which could not be checked here. TRBV21-1 is an annotated pseudogene. CDR3 length: 16 residues. CDR3 protein: CASSPPKGGATGELFF. The CDR3 DNA is TGTGCCAGCAGCCCCCCGAAAGGGGGCGCTACCGGGGAGCTGTTTTTT.

This chain uses TRBV29-1 with TRBJ2-1; perhaps TRBD2 as D (6 bases). Germline CDR1 is SQVTM and CDR2 is ANQGSEA. Trimming cost V 3 bases and J 4 bases, with 13 bases left between them. CDR3 length: 14 residues. Here the CDR3 DNA reads TGCAGCGTTGAGGCGATGCGGGGATACAATGAGCAGTTCTTC. It is translated as CSVEAMRGYNEQFF.

The V and J genes are TRBV5-1 and TRBJ1-4; D uncertain. Germline CDR1 reads SGHRS; CDR2 reads YFSETQ. Trimming shortened V by 4 bases and J by 4 bases, and 20 bases separated the two germline ends. This CDR3 is built from 17 residues. The CDR3 protein is CASSPGNSGRYNEKLFF. The CDR3 nucleotides read TGCGCCAGCAGCCCGGGAAATTCGGGCCGTTATAATGAAAAACTGTTTTTT.

A few counts support this clone. The V and J genes are TRBV3-1 (or the pseudogene TRBV3-2) and TRBJ2-5; D ambiguous. The V gene lost 0 bases and the J gene lost 13 bases, with 15 bases spanning the gap. The CDR3 contains 13 residues. Germline V gene lookup returns CDR1 LGHDT and CDR2 YNNKEL (reference sequence). CDR3 region: CASSQDLGQKPYF. The CDR3 DNA is TGTGCCAGCAGCCAAGATCTTGGTCAAAAGCCGTACTTC.

This clone turned up a few times. V is TRBV13 and J is TRBJ2-7; 9 bases agree with TRBD2. V trimming: 6 bases; J trimming: 5 bases; junction bases outside the gene matches: 2. CDR1 and CDR2 from the germline V gene are PRHDT and FYEKMQ (reference sequence). There are 12 residues in the CDR3. The CDR3 loop reads CASRGGRDEQYF. The CDR3 DNA sequence: TGTGCCAGCAGGGGCGGGAGGGACGAGCAGTACTTC.

The chain uses TRBV5-1 and TRBJ2-1; the match to TRBD2 covers 11 bases. The CDR3 consists of 16 residues. V lost 2 bases, J lost 9 bases, and 10 bases stayed unmatched. CDR1 and CDR2 (germline): SGHRS, YFSETQ. This CDR3 reads CASSFLAGGPGGEQFF. The CDR3 bases are TGCGCCAGCAGCTTTCTAGCGGGAGGCCCTGGTGGTGAGCAGTTCTTC.

This chain joins TRBV18 and TRBJ1-1; D unclear. The CDR3 is 13 residues long. Trimming shortened V by 5 bases and J by 1 base, and 8 bases separated the two germline ends. Germline V CDR1 and CDR2: KGHSH, LQKENI. The CDR3: CASSSSQNTEAFF. The CDR3 region has the DNA TGTGCCAGCTCATCCAGTCAGAACACTGAAGCTTTCTTT.

The chain links TRBV27 to TRBJ1-2; tentative D call: TRBD1 (6 bases). CDR3 length equals 15 residues. Germline values: CDR1 MNHEY, CDR2 SMNVEV (reference sequence). The V gene lost 0 bases and the J gene lost 8 bases, with 16 bases spanning the gap. CDR3 sequence (DNA): TGTGCCAGCAGTTTATCGGTAGGGGGGGTCGGCGGCTACACCTTC. Residues: CASSLSVGGVGGYTF.

The chain combines TRBV6-5 with TRBJ1-1; a weak D match, TRBD1 (5 bases). This CDR3 is 14 amino acids long. The germline V gene has CDR1 MNHEY and CDR2 SVGAGI. The V and J ends lost 0 bases and 1 base respectively, with 6 bases between them. CDR3 coding DNA: TGTGCCAGCAGTTACTCGACAGCGAACACTGAAGCTTTCTTT. Translation gives CASSYSTANTEAFF.

J is TRBJ2-5 and V is TRBV2; TRBD1 matches at 10 bases. Trimming took 4 bases from V and 4 from J; bases not matched to a gene: 6. CDR3 length equals 15 residues. Germline CDR1 is SNHLY and CDR2 is FYNNEI. The CDR3 reads CASSGGGQGRETQYF. The CDR3 nucleotides read TGTGCCAGCAGTGGGGGGGGACAGGGGCGAGAGACCCAGTACTTC.

The chain is built from TRBV2 and TRBJ2-7; D is possibly TRBD2 (6 bases). CDR1 SNHLY and CDR2 FYNNEI come from the germline V gene. CDR3 size: 11 residues. The chain's CDR3 is CVIFGGYEQYF. The CDR3 nucleotides read TGTGTCATCTTCGGGGGCTACGAGCAGTACTTC.

A single count supports this clone. V and J are TRBV14 and TRBJ1-1; 11 bases agree with TRBD1. The CDR3 sequence is 18 residues long. V gave up 0 bases and J gave up 4 bases; unmatched junction bases: 10. CDR1 SGHDN and CDR2 FVKESK come from the germline V gene. The CDR3 here is CASSQDWGQGVVGTEAFF. The DNA of the CDR3 is TGTGCCAGCAGCCAAGATTGGGGACAGGGGGTGGTTGGCACTGAAGCTTTCTTT.

The genes are TRBV5-1 and TRBJ2-1; 11 bases fit TRBD2. Germline V gene sequence: CDR1 SGHRS, CDR2 YFSETQ. CDR3 length: 17 amino acids. The junction had 8 bases not matched to a gene; V was cut back by 0 bases and J by 6 bases. CDR3: CASSLAGTSGSFNEQFF. The CDR3 DNA is TGCGCCAGCAGCTTGGCCGGAACTAGCGGGAGTTTCAATGAGCAGTTCTTC.